The 5 T cell receptor beta chains listed next were all sequenced from one sample in a study of cytomegalovirus exposure and HLA in healthy donors. Amplification used 60 Vbeta primers and 13 Jbeta primers. Data came from immunoSEQ multiplex PCR; TCRdb stores just in-frame clones and leaves some out. The repertoire has more than 150,000 clones, 70% to 85% of them found once; the top ten carry about 7.1%. Sequencing was done on a sample of PBMCs. These receptors all stem from a woman aged 45 to 65 in good health and CMV-seropositive.

The chain recombines TRBV10-2 with TRBJ2-3, with TRBD1 identical over 12 bases. Trimming removed 0 bases from V and 7 bases from J; junction bases left unmatched: 8. The CDR3 runs 17 residues. Germline assignment: CDR1 WSHSY and CDR2 SAAADI. CDR3 DNA: TGCGCCAGCAGTGAGTCGATGGGACAGGGGGCGTTAAATACGCAGTATTTT. Its protein is CASSESMGQGALNTQYF.

The gene calls are TRBV30 and TRBJ1-3; possible D gene TRBD1, 6 bases. Trimming stripped 2 bases from V and 0 bases from J, with 11 bases between. Germline V CDR1 and CDR2: GTSNPN, SVGIG (reference sequence). The CDR3 extends over 15 amino acids. As DNA, the CDR3 is TGTGCCTGGAGTCCAACAGGGCACTCTGGAAACACCATATATTTT. It yields the protein CAWSPTGHSGNTIYF.

The table lists this clone with a few counts. V gene TRBV4-1 combines with J gene TRBJ1-4; 7 nucleotides line up with TRBD1. From germline, CDR1 is MGHRA and CDR2 YSYEKL. CDR3 length: 15 residues. Losses at the gene ends were 0 bases for V and 8 bases for J; bases not matched to a gene: 6. CDR3 nucleotide sequence: TGCGCCAGCAGCCAAGAAGGGGGACAGAGGGAAAAACTGTTTTTT. This gives the protein CASSQEGGQREKLFF.

The gene calls are TRBV27 and TRBJ1-5, with D possibly being TRBD1 (5 bases). This CDR3 contains 19 residues. V lost 5 bases and J 1 base, leaving 24 bases between the germline ends. Germline V lookup: CDR1 MNHEY, CDR2 SMNVEV (reference sequence). In DNA form, the CDR3 reads TGTGCCAGCAGTATCGGGCAGGGCGGGGGGATATTGAGCAATCAGCCCCAGCATTTT. Its translation: CASSIGQGGGILSNQPQHF.

The V gene is TRBV5-1, the J gene TRBJ2-7, with D tentatively TRBD1 (6 bases). The CDR3 is 15 residues long. Germline CDR1 SGHRS, CDR2 YFSETQ. Between the trimmed V and J ends, which lost 2 bases and 2 bases, there was a span of 14 bases. CDR3 sequence: CASSFGTLRTYEQYF. The DNA for the CDR3 is TGCGCCAGCAGCTTCGGGACACTGCGTACCTACGAGCAGTACTTC.